The 5 T cell receptor beta chains in this list originate from one sample, sequenced in a study of blood T cell repertoires in COVID-19. Profiled with immunoSEQ multiplex PCR; TCRdb holds only in-frame clones, not every one. The table lists 250,000 to 300,000 clones, about nine tenths of them singletons, with roughly 2.4% in the top ten. The source material was peripheral blood. The source of these receptors is a woman aged 45-60 years who had recovered from COVID-19.

The chain couples TRBV28 to TRBJ1-5; D gene uncertain. There are 14 residues in the CDR3. Germline-derived CDR1 and CDR2 are MDHEN and SYDVKM. V was clipped by 5 bases and J by 3 bases, with 11 bases between them. The DNA for the CDR3 is TGTGCCAGCAGTCCCGGACGGGACAATCAGCCCCAGCATTTT. This translates into CASSPGRDNQPQHF. Full variable domain (rest looked up from reference TRBV28 and TRBJ1-5): DVKVTQSSRYLVKRTGEKVFLECVQDMDHENMFWYRQDPGLGLRLIYFSYDVKMKEKGDIPEGYSVSREKKERFSLILESASTNQTSMYLCASSPGRDNQPQHFGDGTRLSIL.

The chain is built from TRBV5-1 and TRBJ2-6, with D perhaps TRBD1 (6 bases). The V end lost 3 bases, the J end lost 0 bases, and 19 bases lay between the germline ends. CDR1 and CDR2 (germline): SGHRS, YFSETQ. The CDR3 totals 19 residues. CDR3 sequence: CASSSQTWTAHSGANVLTF. The CDR3 nucleotides read TGCGCCAGCAGCTCGCAGACCTGGACAGCTCACTCTGGGGCCAACGTCCTGACTTTC.

This sequence joins TRBV18 and TRBJ2-2; no firm D call. Trimming cost V 2 bases and J 0 bases, with 10 bases left between them. This CDR3 has 16 amino acids. In germline, CDR1 is KGHSH, CDR2 LQKENI. The CDR3 here is CASSPNLLPNTGELFF. The CDR3 DNA is TGTGCCAGCTCACCAAACTTATTACCGAACACCGGGGAGCTGTTTTTT. Supplemented by reference TRBV18 and TRBJ2-2, the full variable domain reads NAGVMQNPRHLVRRRGQEARLRCSPMKGHSHVYWYRQLPEEGLKFMVYLQKENIIDESGMPKERFSAEFPKEGPSILRIQQVVRGDSAAYFCASSPNLLPNTGELFFGEGSRLTVL.

This chain uses TRBV5-1 with TRBJ1-1; D remains ambiguous. With 2 bases removed from V and 1 base from J, the gap between germline ends came to 9 bases. The CDR3 has 14 amino acids. Per the germline V gene, CDR1 is SGHRS and CDR2 is YFSETQ. The DNA of the CDR3 is TGCGCCAGCAGCTTAGTCCGGGGGAACACTGAAGCTTTCTTT. Its translation: CASSLVRGNTEAFF.

The V call is TRBV27, the J call TRBJ2-7, with a weak D call TRBD1 (6 bases). The germline V and J ends were trimmed by 1 base and 4 bases, with 14 bases remaining between them. This CDR3 has 15 residues. The V gene's germline CDR1 is MNHEY and CDR2 SMNVEV (reference sequence). Here the CDR3 reads CASSLFLGTPYEQYF. The DNA for the CDR3 is TGTGCCAGCAGTTTATTTCTTGGGACACCGTACGAGCAGTACTTC.